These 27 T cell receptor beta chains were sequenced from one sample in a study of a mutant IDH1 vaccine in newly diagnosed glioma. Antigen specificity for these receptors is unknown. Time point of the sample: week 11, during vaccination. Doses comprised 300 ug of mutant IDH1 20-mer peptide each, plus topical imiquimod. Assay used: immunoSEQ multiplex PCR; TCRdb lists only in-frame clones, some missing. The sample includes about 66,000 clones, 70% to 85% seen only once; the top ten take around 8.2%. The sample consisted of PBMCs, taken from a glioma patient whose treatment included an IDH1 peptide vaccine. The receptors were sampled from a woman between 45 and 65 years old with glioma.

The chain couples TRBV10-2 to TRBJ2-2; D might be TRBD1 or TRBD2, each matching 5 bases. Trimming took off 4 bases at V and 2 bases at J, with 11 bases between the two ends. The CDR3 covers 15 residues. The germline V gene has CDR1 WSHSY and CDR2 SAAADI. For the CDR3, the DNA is TGCGCCAGCAGTGGACTACAGGAAAACACCGGGGAGCTGTTTTTT. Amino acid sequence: CASSGLQENTGELFF.

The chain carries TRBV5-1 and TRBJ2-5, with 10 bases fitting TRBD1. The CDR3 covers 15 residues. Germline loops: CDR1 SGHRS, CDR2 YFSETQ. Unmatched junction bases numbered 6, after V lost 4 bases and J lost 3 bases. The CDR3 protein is CASSLAGQGEETQYF. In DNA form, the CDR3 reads TGCGCCAGCAGCCTGGCCGGACAGGGGGAAGAGACCCAGTACTTC.

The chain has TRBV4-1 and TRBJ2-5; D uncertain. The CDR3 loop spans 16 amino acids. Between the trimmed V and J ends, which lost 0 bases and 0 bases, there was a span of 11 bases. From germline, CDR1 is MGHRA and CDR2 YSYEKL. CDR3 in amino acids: CASSQDYPPNQETQYF. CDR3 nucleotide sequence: TGCGCCAGCAGCCAAGACTACCCGCCTAACCAAGAGACCCAGTACTTC.

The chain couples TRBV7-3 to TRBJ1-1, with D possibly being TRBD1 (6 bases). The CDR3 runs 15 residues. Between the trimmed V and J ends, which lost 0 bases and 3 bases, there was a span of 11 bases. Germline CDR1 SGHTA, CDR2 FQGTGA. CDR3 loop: CASSLTGGGDTEAFF. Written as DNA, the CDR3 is TGTGCCAGCAGCTTAACCGGGGGCGGGGACACTGAAGCTTTCTTT.

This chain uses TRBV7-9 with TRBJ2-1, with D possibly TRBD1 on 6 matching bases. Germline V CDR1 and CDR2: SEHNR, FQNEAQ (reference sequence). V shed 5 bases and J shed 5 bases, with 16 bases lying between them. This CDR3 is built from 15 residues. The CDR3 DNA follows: TGTGCCAGCAGCCCCTATGAGGACAGAAACAATGAGCAGTTCTTC. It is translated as CASSPYEDRNNEQFF.

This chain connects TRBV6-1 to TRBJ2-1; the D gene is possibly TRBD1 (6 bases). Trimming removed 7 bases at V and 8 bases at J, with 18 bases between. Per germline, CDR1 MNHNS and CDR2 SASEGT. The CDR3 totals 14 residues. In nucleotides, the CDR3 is TGTGCCAGCATGATTGGGGCTGGGGGCTATGAGCAGTTCTTC. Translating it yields CASMIGAGGYEQFF.

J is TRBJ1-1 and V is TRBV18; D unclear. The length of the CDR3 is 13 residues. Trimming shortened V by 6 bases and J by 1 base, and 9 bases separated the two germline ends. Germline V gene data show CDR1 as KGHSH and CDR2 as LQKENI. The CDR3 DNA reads TGTGCCAGCTCCGAGCAGGCGAACACTGAAGCTTTCTTT. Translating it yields CASSEQANTEAFF.

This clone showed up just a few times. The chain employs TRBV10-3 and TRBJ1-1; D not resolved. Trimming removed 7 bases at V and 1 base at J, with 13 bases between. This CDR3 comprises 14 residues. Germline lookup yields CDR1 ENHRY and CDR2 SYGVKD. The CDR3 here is CAITTLQGNTEAFF. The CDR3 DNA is TGTGCCATCACCACCCTTCAAGGGAACACTGAAGCTTTCTTT.

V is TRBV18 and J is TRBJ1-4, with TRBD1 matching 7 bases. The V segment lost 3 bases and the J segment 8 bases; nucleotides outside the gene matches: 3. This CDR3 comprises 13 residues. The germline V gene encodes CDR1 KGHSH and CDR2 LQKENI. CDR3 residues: CASSPTGYEKLFF. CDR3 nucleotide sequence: TGTGCCAGCTCACCGACAGGGTACGAAAAACTGTTTTTT.

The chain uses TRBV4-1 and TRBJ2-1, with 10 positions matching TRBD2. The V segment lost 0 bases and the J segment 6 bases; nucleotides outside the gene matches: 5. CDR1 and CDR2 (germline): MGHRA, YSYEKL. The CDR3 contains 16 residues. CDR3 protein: CASSQDGLADLNEQFF. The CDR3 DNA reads TGCGCCAGCAGCCAAGACGGACTAGCGGACCTCAATGAGCAGTTCTTC.

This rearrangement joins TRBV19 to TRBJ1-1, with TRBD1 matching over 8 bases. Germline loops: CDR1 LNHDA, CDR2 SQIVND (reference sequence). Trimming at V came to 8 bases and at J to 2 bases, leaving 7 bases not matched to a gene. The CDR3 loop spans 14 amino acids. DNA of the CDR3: TGTGCCAGTGAGGGACAGGAGGCAAACACTGAAGCTTTCTTT. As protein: CASEGQEANTEAFF.

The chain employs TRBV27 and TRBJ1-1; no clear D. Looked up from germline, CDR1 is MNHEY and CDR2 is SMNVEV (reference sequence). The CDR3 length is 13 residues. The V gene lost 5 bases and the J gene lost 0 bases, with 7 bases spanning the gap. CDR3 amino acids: CASSPRMNTEAFF. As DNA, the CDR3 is TGTGCCAGCAGTCCGAGGATGAACACTGAAGCTTTCTTT.

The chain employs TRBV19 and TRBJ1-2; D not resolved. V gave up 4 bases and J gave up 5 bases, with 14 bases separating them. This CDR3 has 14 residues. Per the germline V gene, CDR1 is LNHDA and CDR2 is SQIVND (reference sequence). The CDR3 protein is CASSRQEHSYGYTF. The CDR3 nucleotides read TGTGCCAGTAGTAGGCAGGAGCATTCTTATGGCTACACCTTC.

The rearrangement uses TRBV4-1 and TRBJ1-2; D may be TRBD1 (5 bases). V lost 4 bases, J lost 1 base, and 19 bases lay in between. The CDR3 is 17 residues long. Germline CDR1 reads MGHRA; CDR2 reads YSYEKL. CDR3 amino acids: CASSLTSDSLVNYGYTF. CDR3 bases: TGCGCCAGCAGCCTAACGTCCGACAGCCTGGTTAACTATGGCTACACCTTC.

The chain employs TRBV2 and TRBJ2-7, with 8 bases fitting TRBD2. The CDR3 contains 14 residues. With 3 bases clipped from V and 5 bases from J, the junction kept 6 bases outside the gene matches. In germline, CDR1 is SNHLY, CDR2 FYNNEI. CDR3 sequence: CASSEQRGTDEQYF. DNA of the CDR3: TGTGCCAGCAGTGAGCAGCGGGGGACCGACGAGCAGTACTTC.

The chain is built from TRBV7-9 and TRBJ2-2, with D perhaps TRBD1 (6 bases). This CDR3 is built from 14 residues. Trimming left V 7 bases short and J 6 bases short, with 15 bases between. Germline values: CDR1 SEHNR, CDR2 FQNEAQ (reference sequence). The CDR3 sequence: CASTYQGLSGELFF. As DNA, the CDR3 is TGTGCCAGCACTTATCAGGGGTTGTCCGGGGAGCTGTTTTTT.

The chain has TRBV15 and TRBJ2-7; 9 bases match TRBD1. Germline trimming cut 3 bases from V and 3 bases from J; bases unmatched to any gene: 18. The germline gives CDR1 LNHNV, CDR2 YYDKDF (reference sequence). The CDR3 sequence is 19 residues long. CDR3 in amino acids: CATSRIRDRAPRNDYEQYF. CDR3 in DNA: TGTGCCACCAGCAGGATCCGGGACAGGGCGCCTAGGAACGACTACGAGCAGTACTTC. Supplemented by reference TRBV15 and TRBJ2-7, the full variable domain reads DAMVIQNPRYQVTQFGKPVTLSCSQTLNHNVMYWYQQKSSQAPKLLFHYYDKDFNNEADTPDNFQSRRPNTSFCFLDIRSPGLGDTAMYLCATSRIRDRAPRNDYEQYFGPGTRLTVT.

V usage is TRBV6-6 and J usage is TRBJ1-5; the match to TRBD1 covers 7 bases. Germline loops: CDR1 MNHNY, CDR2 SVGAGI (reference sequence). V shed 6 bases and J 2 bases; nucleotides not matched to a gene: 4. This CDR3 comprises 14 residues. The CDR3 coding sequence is TGTGCCAGCAGCCCTACAGGGGGCAATCAGCCCCAGCATTTT. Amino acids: CASSPTGGNQPQHF.

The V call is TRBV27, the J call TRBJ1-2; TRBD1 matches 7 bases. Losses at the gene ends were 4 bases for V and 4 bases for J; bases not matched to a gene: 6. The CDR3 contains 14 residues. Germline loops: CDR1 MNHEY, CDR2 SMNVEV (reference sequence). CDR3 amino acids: CASSSQGMGYGYTF. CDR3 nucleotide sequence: TGTGCCAGCAGTTCACAGGGGATGGGCTATGGCTACACCTTC.

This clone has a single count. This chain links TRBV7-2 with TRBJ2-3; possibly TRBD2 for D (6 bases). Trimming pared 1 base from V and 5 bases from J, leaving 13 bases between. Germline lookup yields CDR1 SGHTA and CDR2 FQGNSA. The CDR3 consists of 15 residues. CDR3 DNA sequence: TGTGCCAGCAGCTTAGTACCCGGGGGAAGAGATACGCAGTATTTT. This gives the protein CASSLVPGGRDTQYF.

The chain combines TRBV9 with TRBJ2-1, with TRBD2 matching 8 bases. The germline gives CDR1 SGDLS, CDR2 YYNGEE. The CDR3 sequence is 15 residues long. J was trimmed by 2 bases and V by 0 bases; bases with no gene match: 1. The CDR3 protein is CASSVVRGAYNEQFF. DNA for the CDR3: TGTGCCAGCAGCGTAGTGCGGGGGGCCTACAATGAGCAGTTCTTC.

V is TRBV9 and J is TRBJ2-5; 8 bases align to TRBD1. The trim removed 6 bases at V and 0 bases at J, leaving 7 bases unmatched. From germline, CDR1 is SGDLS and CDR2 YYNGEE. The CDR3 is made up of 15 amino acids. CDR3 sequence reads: CASTSGQADQETQYF. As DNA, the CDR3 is TGTGCCAGCACTTCGGGACAGGCCGACCAAGAGACCCAGTACTTC.

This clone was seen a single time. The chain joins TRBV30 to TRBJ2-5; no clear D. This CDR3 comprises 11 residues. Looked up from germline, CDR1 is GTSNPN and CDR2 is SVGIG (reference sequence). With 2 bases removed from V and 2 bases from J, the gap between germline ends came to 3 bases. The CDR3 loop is CAWSLQETQYF. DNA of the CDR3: TGTGCCTGGAGTCTTCAAGAGACCCAGTACTTC.

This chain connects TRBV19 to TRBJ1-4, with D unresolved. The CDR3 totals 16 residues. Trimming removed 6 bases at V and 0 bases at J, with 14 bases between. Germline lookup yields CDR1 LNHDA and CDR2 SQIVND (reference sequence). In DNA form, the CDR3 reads TGTGCCAGTAGCCTAGAGTCACAAGCAACTAATGAAAAACTGTTTTTT. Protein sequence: CASSLESQATNEKLFF.

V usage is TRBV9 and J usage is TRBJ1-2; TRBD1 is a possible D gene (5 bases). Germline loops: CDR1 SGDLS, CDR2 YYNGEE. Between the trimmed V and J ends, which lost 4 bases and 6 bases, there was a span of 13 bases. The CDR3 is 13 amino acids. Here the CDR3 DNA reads TGTGCCAGCAGCCCAGGGATTAAGGATGGCTACACCTTC. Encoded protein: CASSPGIKDGYTF. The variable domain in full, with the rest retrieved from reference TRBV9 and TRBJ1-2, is DSGVTQTPKHLITATGQRVTLRCSPRSGDLSVYWYQQSLDQGLQFLIQYYNGEERAKGNILERFSAQQFPDLHSELNLSSLELGDSALYFCASSPGIKDGYTFGSGTRLTVV.

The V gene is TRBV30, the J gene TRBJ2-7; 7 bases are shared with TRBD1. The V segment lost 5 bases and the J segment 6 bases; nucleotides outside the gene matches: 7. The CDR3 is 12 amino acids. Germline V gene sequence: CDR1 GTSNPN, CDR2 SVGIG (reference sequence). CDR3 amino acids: CAWEDRFREQYF. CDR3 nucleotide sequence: TGTGCCTGGGAGGACAGGTTCCGCGAGCAGTACTTC.

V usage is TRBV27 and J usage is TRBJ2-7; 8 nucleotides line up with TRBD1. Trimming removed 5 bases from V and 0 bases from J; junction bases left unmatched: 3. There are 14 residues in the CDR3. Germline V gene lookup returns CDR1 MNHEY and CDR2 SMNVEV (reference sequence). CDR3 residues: CASSRQGNSYEQYF. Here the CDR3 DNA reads TGTGCCAGCAGTCGACAGGGGAACTCCTACGAGCAGTACTTC.